The 15 T cell receptor beta chains presented below share a single source sample, sequenced in a study of graft-versus-host responses after intestinal transplantation. The protocol was immunoSEQ multiplex PCR, while the TCRdb copy is restricted to in-frame clones and leaves out a portion. The sample holds 90,000 to 150,000 clones, about 93% seen once. The antigens of these receptors remain unknown. The sample consisted of unstimulated CD4+ T cells sorted from spleen or lymph node cells, taken before intestinal transplant. The receptor source for this set is a human donor who received an intestinal transplant.

The chain links TRBV27 to TRBJ1-3; 11 bases are a match to TRBD1. CDR1 is MNHEY and CDR2 is SMNVEV in the germline V gene (reference sequence). The CDR3 has 16 amino acids. With V trimmed by 3 bases and J by 4 bases, 5 bases remained unmatched. CDR3 amino acids: CASSFLGQGAGNTIYF. The CDR3, as DNA: TGTGCCAGCAGTTTCTTAGGACAGGGGGCGGGAAACACCATATATTTT.

The J gene is TRBJ1-2, the V gene TRBV10-3; 8 positions match TRBD1. V was pared by 4 bases and J by 5 bases, with 6 bases of the junction left unmatched. CDR1 is ENHRY, CDR2 SYGVKD, per germline. There are 14 residues in the CDR3. CDR3 sequence (DNA): TGTGCCATCAGTGGCGACAGGGGAGAATATGGCTACACCTTC. Its translation: CAISGDRGEYGYTF.

V usage is TRBV28 and J usage is TRBJ2-2; D possibly matches TRBD1 or TRBD2 (7 bases each). Germline CDR1 is MDHEN and CDR2 is SYDVKM. With 6 bases removed from V and 0 bases from J, the gap between germline ends came to 17 bases. The CDR3 runs to 17 residues. The CDR3 protein is CASRGGGAFSNTGELFF. The CDR3 DNA reads TGTGCCAGCAGGGGAGGGGGCGCCTTTTCGAACACCGGGGAGCTGTTTTTT. The variable domain in full, completed from reference TRBV28 and TRBJ2-2, reads DVKVTQSSRYLVKRTGEKVFLECVQDMDHENMFWYRQDPGLGLRLIYFSYDVKMKEKGDIPEGYSVSREKKERFSLILESASTNQTSMYLCASRGGGAFSNTGELFFGEGSRLTVL.

This clone was seen a single time. V usage is TRBV11-2 and J usage is TRBJ1-3; no reliable D call. Germline loops: CDR1 SGHAT, CDR2 FQNNGV. This CDR3 region has 15 residues. With 3 bases removed from V and 0 bases from J, the gap between germline ends came to 9 bases. As DNA, the CDR3 is TGTGCCAGCAGCTTTACGGACCGCTCTGGAAACACCATATATTTT. Amino acid sequence: CASSFTDRSGNTIYF.

CDR3 sequence (DNA): TGCGCCAGCAGTTCCAGGGCGAATGGCTACACCTTC. Protein sequence: CASSSRANGYTF. V usage is TRBV5-1 and J usage is TRBJ1-2; maybe TRBD1 (5 bases). Trimming pared 5 bases from V and 6 bases from J, leaving 11 bases between. CDR1 SGHRS and CDR2 YFSETQ come from the germline V gene. CDR3 length: 12 amino acids.

The chain employs TRBV9 and TRBJ1-4; no clear D. CDR3 length equals 12 residues. V was shortened by 3 bases and J by 11 bases, with 11 bases between the two germline ends. In germline, CDR1 is SGDLS, CDR2 YYNGEE. The CDR3 DNA sequence: TGTGCCAGCAGCGGCCATTGGGGTAAACTGTTTTTT. Its translation: CASSGHWGKLFF.

V gene TRBV7-9 combines with J gene TRBJ1-5; D is unresolved. This CDR3 spans 13 amino acids. V dropped 3 bases and J dropped 4 bases, with 7 bases sitting between them. Germline-derived CDR1 and CDR2 are SEHNR and FQNEAQ (reference sequence). Here the CDR3 DNA reads TGTGCCAGCAGCTTGGGAACAAATCAGCCCCAGCATTTT. Its protein is CASSLGTNQPQHF.

As for this clone: The junction and the germline gene differ at one end; a read error may be behind it. CDR3 in amino acids: CASSLRDTEAFF. The CDR3 nucleotides are TGTGCCAGCTCACTCCGGGACACAGAAGCTTTCTTT. The V and J genes are TRBV18 and TRBJ1-1; maybe TRBD1 (6 bases). The CDR3 has 12 amino acids. Germline V gene lookup returns CDR1 KGHSH and CDR2 LQKENI.

The chain uses TRBV7-9 and TRBJ1-4; 7 nucleotides agree with TRBD1. Germline V gene sequence: CDR1 SEHNR, CDR2 FQNEAQ (reference sequence). This CDR3 spans 15 amino acids. V lost 6 bases to trimming and J lost 5 bases; unmatched junction nucleotides: 9. The CDR3 protein is CASRPRRTGNEKLFF. DNA for the CDR3: TGTGCCAGCAGACCCAGGAGGACAGGAAATGAAAAACTGTTTTTT.

This clone was detected only once. The DNA of the CDR3 is TGTGCCAGGCGAGCAAGGGACTTAGCTAATGAAAAACTGTTTTTT. Its protein is CARRARDLANEKLFF. The V call is TRBV19, the J call TRBJ1-4; tentatively, D is TRBD1 (5 bases). Trimming removed 9 bases at V and 3 bases at J, with 17 bases between. Germline loops: CDR1 LNHDA, CDR2 SQIVND (reference sequence). The CDR3 contains 15 residues.

V gene TRBV6-5 combines with J gene TRBJ2-3; D may be TRBD2 (6 bases). The CDR3 extends over 15 amino acids. Trimming cost V 5 bases and J 0 bases, with 12 bases left between them. In germline, CDR1 is MNHEY, CDR2 SVGAGI. The CDR3 protein is CASSPEGTSTDTQYF. The CDR3 nucleotides are TGTGCCAGCAGTCCCGAGGGGACTAGCACAGATACGCAGTATTTT.

J is TRBJ2-3 and V is TRBV6-5, with 9 positions matching TRBD1. CDR3 length equals 16 residues. Germline-derived CDR1 and CDR2 are MNHEY and SVGAGI. V lost 0 bases and J lost 5; bases outside the gene matches: 6. The CDR3 sequence is CASSYSLQGALDTQYF. Written as DNA, the CDR3 is TGTGCCAGCAGTTACTCGTTACAGGGGGCACTAGATACGCAGTATTTT.

The V call is TRBV6-5, the J call TRBJ2-7, with 14 bases fitting TRBD2. The CDR3 contains 15 residues. The germline V gene encodes CDR1 MNHEY and CDR2 SVGAGI. V shed 6 bases and J 5 bases; nucleotides not matched to a gene: 6. DNA for the CDR3: TGTGCCAGCAGCCTACCGGGACTAGCGGGAGACGAGCAGTACTTC. This sequence encodes CASSLPGLAGDEQYF.

V is TRBV7-3 and J is TRBJ2-1, with 8 bases matching TRBD2. Trimming took 5 bases from V and 9 from J; bases not matched to a gene: 12. The CDR3 covers 15 residues. Germline CDR1 SGHTA, CDR2 FQGTGA. The CDR3 here is CASSNNGRASTEQFF. CDR3 nucleotide sequence: TGTGCCAGCAGCAACAACGGGAGGGCCAGTACTGAGCAGTTCTTC.

J is TRBJ1-1 and V is TRBV14; tentatively, D is TRBD1 (6 bases). Trimming removed 4 bases at V and 6 bases at J, with 18 bases between. Germline-derived CDR1 and CDR2 are SGHDN and FVKESK. The CDR3 covers 15 residues. In nucleotides, the CDR3 is TGTGCCAGCAGCCCTAGACCTCAGGGGAGGGCTGAAGCTTTCTTT. Its protein product is CASSPRPQGRAEAFF.